This T cell receptor (beta chain) was captured by sequencing in a study of T cells in Graves' hyperthyroidism and ophthalmopathy. Study as a whole: Peripheral blood specimens were obtained at initial diagnosis, prior to any treatment.

Uncontrolled infection, other autoimmune disease, pregnancy or lactation disqualified patients from enrolment. Cells are PBMCs isolated from roughly 9.2 ml of fresh blood. The TCR beta CDR3 regions underwent amplification using RNA transcripts as the source. A set of HTBI primers served as the primers for a first-round RT-PCR of the TCR CDR3. TCRdb reanalysed the multiplex PCR reads using MiXCR and keeps one entry per CDR3 protein. The sample includes around 700,000 distinct CDR3 sequences, approximately 18% of them seen just once. The CDR3 has 15 amino acids. The ends lost 1 base at V and 7 bases at J; junction bases unmatched: 6. Germline V lookup: CDR1 DFQATT, CDR2 SNEGSKA (reference sequence).

V gene TRBV20-1 combines with J gene TRBJ2-3, with 12 nucleotides matching TRBD2. The sequenced sample was blood. The receptor's source is a woman aged 45-60 years with Graves' hyperthyroidism that later progressed to Graves' ophthalmopathy. CDR3 nucleotide sequence: TGCAGTGCTAGAGGCGGACTAGCGGGGATATATACGCAGTATTTT. Its translation is CSARGGLAGIYTQYF.